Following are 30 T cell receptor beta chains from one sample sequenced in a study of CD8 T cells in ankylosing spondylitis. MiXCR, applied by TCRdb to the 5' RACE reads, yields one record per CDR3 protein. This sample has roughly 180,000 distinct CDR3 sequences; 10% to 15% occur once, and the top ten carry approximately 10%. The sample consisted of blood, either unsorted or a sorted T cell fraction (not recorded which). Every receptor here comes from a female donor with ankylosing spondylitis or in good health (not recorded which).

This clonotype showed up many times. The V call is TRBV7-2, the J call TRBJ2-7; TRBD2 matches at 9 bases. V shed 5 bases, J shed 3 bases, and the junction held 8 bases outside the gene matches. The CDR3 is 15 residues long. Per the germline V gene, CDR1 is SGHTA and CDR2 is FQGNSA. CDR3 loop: CASSQDSGSVYEQYF. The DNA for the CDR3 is TGTGCCAGCAGCCAAGATAGCGGGAGCGTCTACGAGCAGTACTTC. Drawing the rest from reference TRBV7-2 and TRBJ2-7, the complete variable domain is GAGVSQSPSNKVTEKGKDVELRCDPISGHTALYWYRQSLGQGLEFLIYFQGNSAPDKSGLPSDRFSAERTGGSVSTLTIQRTQQEDSAVYLCASSQDSGSVYEQYFGPGTRLTVT.

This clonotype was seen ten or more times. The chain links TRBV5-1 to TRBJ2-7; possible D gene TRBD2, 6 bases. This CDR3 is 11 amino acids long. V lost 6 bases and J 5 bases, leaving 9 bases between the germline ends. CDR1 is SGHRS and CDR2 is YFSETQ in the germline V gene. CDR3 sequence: CASMGGHEQYF. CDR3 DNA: TGCGCCAGCATGGGGGGACACGAGCAGTACTTC.

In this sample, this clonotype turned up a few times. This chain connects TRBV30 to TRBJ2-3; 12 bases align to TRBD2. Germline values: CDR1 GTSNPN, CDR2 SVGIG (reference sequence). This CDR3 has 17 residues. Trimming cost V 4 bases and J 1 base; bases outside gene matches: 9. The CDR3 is CAWTKTSGSFGTDTQYF. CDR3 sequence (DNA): TGTGCCTGGACCAAGACTAGCGGGAGTTTTGGCACAGATACGCAGTATTTT.

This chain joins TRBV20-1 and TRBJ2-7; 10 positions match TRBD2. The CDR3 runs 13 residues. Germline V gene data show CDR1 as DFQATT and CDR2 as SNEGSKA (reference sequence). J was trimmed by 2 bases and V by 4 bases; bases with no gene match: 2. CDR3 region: CSATSGGAYEQYF. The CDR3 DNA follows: TGCAGTGCTACAAGCGGGGGGGCCTACGAGCAGTACTTC.

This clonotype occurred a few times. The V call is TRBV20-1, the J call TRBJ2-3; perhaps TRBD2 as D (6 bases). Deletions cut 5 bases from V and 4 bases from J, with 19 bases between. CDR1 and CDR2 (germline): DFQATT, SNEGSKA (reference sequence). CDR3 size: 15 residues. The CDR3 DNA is TGCAGTGCTTCGGGAGCCGACCAAATCTCAGATACGCAGTATTTT. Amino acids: CSASGADQISDTQYF.

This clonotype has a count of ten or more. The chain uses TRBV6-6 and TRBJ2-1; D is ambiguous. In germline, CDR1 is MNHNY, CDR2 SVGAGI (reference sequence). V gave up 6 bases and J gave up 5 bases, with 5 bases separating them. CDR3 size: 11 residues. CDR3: CASSMNNEQFF. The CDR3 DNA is TGTGCCAGCAGCATGAACAATGAGCAGTTCTTC.

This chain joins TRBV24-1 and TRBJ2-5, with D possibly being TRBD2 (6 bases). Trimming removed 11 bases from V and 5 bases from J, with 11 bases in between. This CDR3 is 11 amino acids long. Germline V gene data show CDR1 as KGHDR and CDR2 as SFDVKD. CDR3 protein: CAIAAGETQYF. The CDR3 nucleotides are TGTGCCATCGCTGCGGGGGAGACCCAGTACTTC.

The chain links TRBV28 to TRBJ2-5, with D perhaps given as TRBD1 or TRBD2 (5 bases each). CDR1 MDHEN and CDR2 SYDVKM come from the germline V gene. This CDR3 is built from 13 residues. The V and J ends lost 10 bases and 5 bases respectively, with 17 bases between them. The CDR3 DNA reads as TGTGCCACCCCGGTGAGGGGCTGGGAGACCCAGTACTTC. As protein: CATPVRGWETQYF.

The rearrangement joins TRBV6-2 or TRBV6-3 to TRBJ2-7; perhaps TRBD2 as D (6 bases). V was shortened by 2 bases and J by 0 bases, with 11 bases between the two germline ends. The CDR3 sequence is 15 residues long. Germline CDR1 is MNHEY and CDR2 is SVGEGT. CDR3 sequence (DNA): TGTGCCAGCAGTTACGCGGGGCAGCCCTCCTACGAGCAGTACTTC. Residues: CASSYAGQPSYEQYF.

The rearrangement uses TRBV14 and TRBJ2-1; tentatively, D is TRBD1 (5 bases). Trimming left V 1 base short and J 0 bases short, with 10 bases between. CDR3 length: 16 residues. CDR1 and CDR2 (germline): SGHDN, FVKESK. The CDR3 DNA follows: TGTGCCAGCAGCCAAGGGACACGGAGCTCCTACAATGAGCAGTTCTTC. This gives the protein CASSQGTRSSYNEQFF.

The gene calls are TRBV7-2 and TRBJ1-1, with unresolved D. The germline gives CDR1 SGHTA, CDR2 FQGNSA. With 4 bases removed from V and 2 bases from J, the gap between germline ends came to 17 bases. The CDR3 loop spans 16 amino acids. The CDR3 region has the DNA TGTGCCAGCAGCTATTCCCAGCCAGTTTTAAACACTGAAGCTTTCTTT. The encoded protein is CASSYSQPVLNTEAFF.

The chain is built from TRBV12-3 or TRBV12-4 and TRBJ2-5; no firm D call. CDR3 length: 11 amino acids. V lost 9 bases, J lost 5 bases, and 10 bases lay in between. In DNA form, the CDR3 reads TGTGCCAGTCTATTAGGCGAGACCCAGTACTTC. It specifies CASLLGETQYF.

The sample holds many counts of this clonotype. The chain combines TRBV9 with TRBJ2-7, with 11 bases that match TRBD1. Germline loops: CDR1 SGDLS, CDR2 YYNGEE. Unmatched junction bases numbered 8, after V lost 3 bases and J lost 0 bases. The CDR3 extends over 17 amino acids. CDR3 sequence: CASSEGQGDQNSYEQYF. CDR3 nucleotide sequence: TGTGCCAGCAGCGAGGGACAGGGGGACCAAAACTCCTACGAGCAGTACTTC.

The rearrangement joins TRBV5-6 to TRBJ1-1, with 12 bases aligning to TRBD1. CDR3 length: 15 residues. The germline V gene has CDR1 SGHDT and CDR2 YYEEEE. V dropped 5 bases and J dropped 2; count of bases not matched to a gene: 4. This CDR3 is CASRRDRGRNTEAFF. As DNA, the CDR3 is TGTGCCAGCAGGCGGGACAGGGGGCGCAACACTGAAGCTTTCTTT. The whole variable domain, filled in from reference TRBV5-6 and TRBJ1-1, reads DAGVTQSPTHLIKTRGQQVTLRCSPKSGHDTVSWYQQALGQGPQFIFQYYEEEERQRGNFPDRFSGHQFPNYSSELNVNALLLGDSALYLCASRRDRGRNTEAFFGQGTRLTVV.

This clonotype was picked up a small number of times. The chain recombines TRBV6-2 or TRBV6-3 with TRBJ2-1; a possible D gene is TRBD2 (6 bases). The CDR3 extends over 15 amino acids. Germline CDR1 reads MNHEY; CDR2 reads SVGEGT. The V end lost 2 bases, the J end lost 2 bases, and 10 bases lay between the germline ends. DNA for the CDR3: TGTGCCAGCAGTTACGTGCGGGAACCCTACAATGAGCAGTTCTTC. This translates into CASSYVREPYNEQFF.

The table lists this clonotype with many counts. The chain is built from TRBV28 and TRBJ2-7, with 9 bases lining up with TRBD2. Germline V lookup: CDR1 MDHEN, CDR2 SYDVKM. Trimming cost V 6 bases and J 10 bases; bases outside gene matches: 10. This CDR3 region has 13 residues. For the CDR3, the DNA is TGTGCCAGCAGAACTAGCGGGTACCGGGGTCAGTACTTC. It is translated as CASRTSGYRGQYF.

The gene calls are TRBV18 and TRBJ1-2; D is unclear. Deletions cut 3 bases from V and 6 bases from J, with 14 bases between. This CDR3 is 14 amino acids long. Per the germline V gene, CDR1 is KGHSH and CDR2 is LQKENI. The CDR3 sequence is CASSPDGVSHGYTF. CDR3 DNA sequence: TGTGCCAGCTCACCCGATGGGGTATCGCATGGCTACACCTTC.

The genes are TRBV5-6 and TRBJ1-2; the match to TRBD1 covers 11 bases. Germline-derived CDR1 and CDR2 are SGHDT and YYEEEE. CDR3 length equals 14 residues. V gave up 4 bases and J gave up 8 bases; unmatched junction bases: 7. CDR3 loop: CASSQSDRGRGYTF. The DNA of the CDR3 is TGTGCCAGCAGCCAATCGGACAGGGGGCGCGGCTACACCTTC.

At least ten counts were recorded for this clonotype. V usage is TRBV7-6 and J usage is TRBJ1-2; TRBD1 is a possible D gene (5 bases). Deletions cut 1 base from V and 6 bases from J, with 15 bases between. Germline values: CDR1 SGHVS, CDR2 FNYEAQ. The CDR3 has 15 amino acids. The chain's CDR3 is CASSLDGQGYNGYTF. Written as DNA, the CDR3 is TGTGCCAGCAGCTTAGATGGTCAGGGTTATAATGGCTACACCTTC. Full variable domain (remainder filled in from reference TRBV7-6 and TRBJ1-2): GAGVSQSPRYKVTKRGQDVALRCDPISGHVSLYWYRQALGQGPEFLTYFNYEAQQDKSGLPNDRFSAERPEGSISTLTIQRTEQRDSAMYRCASSLDGQGYNGYTFGSGTRLTVV.

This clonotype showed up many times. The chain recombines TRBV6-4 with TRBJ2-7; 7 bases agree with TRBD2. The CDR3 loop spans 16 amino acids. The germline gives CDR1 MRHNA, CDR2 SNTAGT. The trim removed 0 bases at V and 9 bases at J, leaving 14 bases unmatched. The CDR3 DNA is TGTGCCAGCAGTGACTCTGGGGTACTAGCGCCACTGGGGCAGTACTTC. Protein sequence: CASSDSGVLAPLGQYF.

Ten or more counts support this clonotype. In DNA, the CDR3 is TGTGCCAGCAGAGCCCTAGCGGGAGGGTACAATGAGCAGTTCTTC. This gives the protein CASRALAGGYNEQFF. The genes are TRBV6-2 or TRBV6-3 and TRBJ2-1, with 12 bases identical to TRBD2. V shed 6 bases, J shed 4 bases, and the junction held 4 bases outside the gene matches. Germline assignment: CDR1 MNHEY and CDR2 SVGEGT. This CDR3 contains 15 residues.

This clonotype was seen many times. The CDR3 spells CASSLGFGGANTEAFF. CDR3 DNA: TGTGCCAGCAGCTTAGGATTTGGGGGCGCGAACACTGAAGCTTTCTTT. J is TRBJ1-1 and V is TRBV11-1, with D perhaps matching TRBD1 (6 bases). There are 16 residues in the CDR3. The V gene's germline CDR1 is SGHAT and CDR2 FQDESV (reference sequence). Trimming removed 1 base from V and 1 base from J, with 13 bases in between.

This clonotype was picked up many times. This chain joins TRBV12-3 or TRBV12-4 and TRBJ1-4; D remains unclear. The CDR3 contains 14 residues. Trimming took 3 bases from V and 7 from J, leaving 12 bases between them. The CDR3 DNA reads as TGTGCCAGCAGTTTTGGAGCCCGGGGTGAAAAACTGTTTTTT. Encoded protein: CASSFGARGEKLFF.

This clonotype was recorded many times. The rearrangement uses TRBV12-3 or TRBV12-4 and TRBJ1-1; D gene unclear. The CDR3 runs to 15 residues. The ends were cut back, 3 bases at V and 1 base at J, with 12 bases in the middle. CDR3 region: CASSFYGARNTEAFF. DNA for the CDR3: TGTGCCAGCAGTTTTTATGGCGCTAGGAACACTGAAGCTTTCTTT.

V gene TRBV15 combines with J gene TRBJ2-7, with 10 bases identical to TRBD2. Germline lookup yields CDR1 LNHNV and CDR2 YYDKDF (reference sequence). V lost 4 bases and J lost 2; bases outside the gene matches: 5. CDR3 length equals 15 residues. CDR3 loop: CATSTTSGTTYEQYF. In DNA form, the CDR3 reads TGTGCCACCAGCACCACTAGCGGGACCACCTACGAGCAGTACTTC. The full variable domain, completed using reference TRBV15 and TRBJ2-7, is DAMVIQNPRYQVTQFGKPVTLSCSQTLNHNVMYWYQQKSSQAPKLLFHYYDKDFNNEADTPDNFQSRRPNTSFCFLDIRSPGLGDTAMYLCATSTTSGTTYEQYFGPGTRLTVT.

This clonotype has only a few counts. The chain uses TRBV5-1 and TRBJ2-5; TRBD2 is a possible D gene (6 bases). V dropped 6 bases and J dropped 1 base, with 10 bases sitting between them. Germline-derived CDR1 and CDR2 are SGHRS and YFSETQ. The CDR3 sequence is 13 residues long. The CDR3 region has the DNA TGCGCCAGCACCAGGGACTTCCAAGAGACCCAGTACTTC. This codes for CASTRDFQETQYF.

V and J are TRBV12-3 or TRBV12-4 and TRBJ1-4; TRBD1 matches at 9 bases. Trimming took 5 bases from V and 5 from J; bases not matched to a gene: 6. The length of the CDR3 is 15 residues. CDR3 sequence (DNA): TGTGCCAGCAGTCGCCGACAGGGGGACAATGAAAAACTGTTTTTT. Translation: CASSRRQGDNEKLFF.

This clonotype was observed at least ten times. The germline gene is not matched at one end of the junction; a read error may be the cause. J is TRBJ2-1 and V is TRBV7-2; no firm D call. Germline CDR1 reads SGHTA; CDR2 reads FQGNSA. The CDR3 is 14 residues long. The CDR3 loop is CASSLNPVSYNEQF. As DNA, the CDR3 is TGTGCCAGCAGCTTAAATCCGGTCTCCTACAATGAGCAGTTC.

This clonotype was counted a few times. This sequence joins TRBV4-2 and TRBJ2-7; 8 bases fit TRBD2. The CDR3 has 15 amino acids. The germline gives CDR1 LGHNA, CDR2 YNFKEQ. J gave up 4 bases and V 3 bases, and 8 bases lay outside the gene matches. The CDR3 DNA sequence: TGTGCCAGCAGCCAGAGCGGGAGCAGAGGGTACGAGCAGTACTTC. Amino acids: CASSQSGSRGYEQYF.

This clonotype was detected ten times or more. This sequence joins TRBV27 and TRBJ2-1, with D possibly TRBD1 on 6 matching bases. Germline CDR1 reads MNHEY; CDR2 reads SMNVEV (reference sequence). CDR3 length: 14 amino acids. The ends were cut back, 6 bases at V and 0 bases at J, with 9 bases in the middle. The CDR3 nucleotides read TGTGCCAGCAGAGGACAGAGCTCCTACAATGAGCAGTTCTTC. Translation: CASRGQSSYNEQFF.